This T cell receptor beta chain was sequenced for a study of CD8 T cells in Susac syndrome. Sequencing of TCR beta was performed on blood CD8+ T cells and on blood CD4+ T cells. It was negative isolation that provided the CD8+ and CD4+ T cells, whereas TEMRA cells were enriched by FACS. The CDR3 sequence is 19 residues long. Germline CDR1 reads MGHRA; CDR2 reads YSYEKL. The V and J ends lost 6 bases and 0 bases respectively, with 25 bases between them. cDNA came from around 0.5 to 1 ug RNA primed by random hexamers. Amplification of the TCR beta CDR3 was carried out by immunoSEQ multiplex PCR, which spanned a total of 54 Vbeta and 13 Jbeta segments. TCRdb called the immunoSEQ multiplex PCR reads again in MiXCR, with one record for every CDR3 protein. The table has 45,000 to 55,000 distinct CDR3 sequences, approximately 94% seen once; the top ten hold more than 0.45%.

The origin of this receptor is a human donor in good health. V and J are TRBV4-1 and TRBJ2-3; D may be TRBD2 (8 bases). Input material: CD8+ T cells from PBMCs. The CDR3 coding sequence is TGCGCCAGCAGAGAGGGGGCCAGCGGGAGCCCCGGGAGCACAGATACGCAGTATTTT. Translation: CASREGASGSPGSTDTQYF.